The 17 T cell receptor beta chains below come from one sample, sequenced in a study of blood T cell repertoires in COVID-19. TCRdb's copy holds only in-frame clones and misses some; the assay was immunoSEQ multiplex PCR. Counted here are about 80,000 clones, 78% occurring once; the ten biggest clones make up approximately 15%. The material sequenced was peripheral blood. These TCRs come from a human donor in a cohort sampled during active COVID-19.

Remarks on this clone: Since the CDR3 does not end with the conserved phenylalanine or tryptophan, this likely comes from a read error. The limits of the CDR3 on the DNA are not certain, so only TCRdb's listed CDR3 is given. The chain couples TRBV5-6 to TRBJ1-1; the D call TRBD1 from the table was never checked on the DNA. The CDR3 spans 15 amino acids, including both terminal residues. CDR1 and CDR2 from the germline V gene are SGHDT and YYEEEE. Here the CDR3 reads CASSSRTVGPLDLIL.

The chain carries TRBV11-3 and TRBJ2-5; TRBD2 agrees at 7 bases. V gave up 5 bases and J gave up 5 bases; unmatched junction bases: 14. CDR3 size: 16 residues. CDR1 is SGHNT and CDR2 is YENEEA in the germline V gene. The CDR3: CASSPGTTNPNETQYF. DNA of the CDR3: TGTGCCAGCAGCCCCGGGACTACCAACCCCAATGAGACCCAGTACTTC.

The chain combines TRBV27 with TRBJ2-1, with D unclear. The CDR3 extends over 16 amino acids. Germline V gene lookup returns CDR1 MNHEY and CDR2 SMNVEV (reference sequence). With 0 bases removed from V and 4 bases from J, the gap between germline ends came to 13 bases. Written as DNA, the CDR3 is TGTGCCAGCAGTTTATCGCTCGTGGCAAAATACAATGAGCAGTTCTTC. This sequence encodes CASSLSLVAKYNEQFF.

This clone was counted between two and nine times. The chain combines TRBV7-8 with TRBJ1-1; 10 nucleotides agree with TRBD1. The CDR3 runs 14 residues. V lost 4 bases and J lost 2; bases outside the gene matches: 1. Germline V gene data show CDR1 as SGHVS and CDR2 as FQNEAQ. CDR3 protein: CASSSTGGNTEAFF. Written as DNA, the CDR3 is TGTGCCAGCAGCTCGACAGGGGGCAACACTGAAGCTTTCTTT. Full variable domain (rest looked up from reference TRBV7-8 and TRBJ1-1): GAGVSQSPRYKVAKRGQDVALRCDPISGHVSLFWYQQALGQGPEFLTYFQNEAQLDKSGLPSDRFFAERPEGSVSTLKIQRTQQEDSAVYLCASSSTGGNTEAFFGQGTRLTVV.

The chain joins TRBV5-4 to TRBJ1-2; D not certain. With 5 bases removed from V and 8 bases from J, the gap between germline ends came to 19 bases. There are 14 residues in the CDR3. Germline V gives CDR1 SGHNT, CDR2 YYREEE (reference sequence). The CDR3 DNA follows: TGTGCCAGCAGTTATGGACTGACCCCGAGGGGCTACACCTTC. Encoded protein: CASSYGLTPRGYTF.

The rearrangement links TRBV6-2 or TRBV6-3 to TRBJ2-7, with a possible D match to TRBD2 (7 bases). This CDR3 is built from 15 residues. V lost 0 bases, J lost 3 bases, and 12 bases lay in between. CDR1 and CDR2 from the germline V gene are MNHEY and SVGEGT. CDR3: CASSYSVGGHYEQYF. DNA for the CDR3: TGTGCCAGCAGTTACTCCGTCGGGGGGCACTACGAGCAGTACTTC.

A single count supports this clone. The DNA for the CDR3 is TGTGCCAGCAGCTCACAGGCTAATAATTCACCCCTCCACTTT. It translates to CASSSQANNSPLHF. J is TRBJ1-6 and V is TRBV7-9; D might be TRBD1 (5 bases). The CDR3 totals 14 residues. The V gene lost 4 bases and the J gene lost 5 bases, with 9 bases spanning the gap. The V gene's germline CDR1 is SEHNR and CDR2 FQNEAQ (reference sequence).

This chain uses TRBV4-2 with TRBJ2-2, with a tentative D call TRBD1 (6 bases). The CDR3 covers 15 residues. Trimming cost V 3 bases and J 6 bases, with 14 bases left between them. Germline CDR1 LGHNA, CDR2 YNFKEQ. CDR3 nucleotide sequence: TGTGCCAGCAGCCAGGGGGCGGTATACCCCGGGGAGCTGTTTTTT. It specifies CASSQGAVYPGELFF.

The chain uses TRBV15 and TRBJ2-2, with 8 bases lining up with TRBD1. Germline lookup yields CDR1 LNHNV and CDR2 YYDKDF (reference sequence). The CDR3 has 15 residues. The V and J ends lost 3 bases and 2 bases, in that order; junction bases with no gene match: 2. CDR3 loop: CATSRGTGNTGELFF. The DNA for the CDR3 is TGTGCCACCAGCAGGGGGACAGGCAACACCGGGGAGCTGTTTTTT.

The rearrangement joins TRBV4-3 to TRBJ2-3; D is perhaps TRBD1 (6 bases). Trimming removed 3 bases from V and 3 bases from J, with 10 bases in between. Germline V gene data show CDR1 as LGHNA and CDR2 as YSLEER. CDR3 length equals 14 residues. The CDR3 coding sequence is TGCGCCAGCAGCCAGGGGGCGAGGACAGATACGCAGTATTTT. As protein: CASSQGARTDTQYF.

On this clone: A read error may account for a junction end that differs from germline. The genes are TRBV18 and TRBJ2-1; 7 nucleotides line up with TRBD2. This CDR3 has 13 residues. CDR1 is KGHSH, CDR2 LQKENI, per germline. CDR3 DNA: TGTGCCAGCTCCCCACGGGGAGGGAACGAGCAGTTCTTC. It is translated as CASSPRGGNEQFF.

This clone was detected ten times or more. The chain combines TRBV6-1 with TRBJ2-7, with TRBD1 matching over 8 bases. This CDR3 is 16 amino acids long. Trimming took 3 bases from V and 7 from J; bases not matched to a gene: 14. CDR1 is MNHNS, CDR2 SASEGT, per germline. Written as DNA, the CDR3 is TGTGCCAGCAGTGATTTGGGCGGACAGGGAGTGGGAGAGCAGTACTTC. It yields the protein CASSDLGGQGVGEQYF.

The rearrangement uses TRBV9 and TRBJ2-3; 11 positions match TRBD2. The CDR3 extends over 20 amino acids. Germline CDR1 and CDR2: SGDLS and YYNGEE. J lost 8 bases, V lost 0 bases, and 20 bases had no gene match. CDR3 protein: CASSVGLRDGTSGGRATQYF. In DNA, the CDR3 is TGTGCCAGCAGCGTAGGTCTCAGGGACGGGACTAGCGGAGGGCGAGCTACGCAGTATTTT. Full variable domain (missing parts from reference TRBV9 and TRBJ2-3): DSGVTQTPKHLITATGQRVTLRCSPRSGDLSVYWYQQSLDQGLQFLIQYYNGEERAKGNILERFSAQQFPDLHSELNLSSLELGDSALYFCASSVGLRDGTSGGRATQYFGPGTRLTVL.

The V and J genes are TRBV6-5 and TRBJ2-6; no reliable D call. Between the trimmed V and J ends, which lost 6 bases and 0 bases, there was a span of 3 bases. The CDR3 runs to 13 residues. Germline V gives CDR1 MNHEY, CDR2 SVGAGI. The CDR3 nucleotides are TGTGCCAGCAGCCGCTCTGGGGCCAACGTCCTGACTTTC. Protein product: CASSRSGANVLTF.

V usage is TRBV6-1 and J usage is TRBJ1-2; weak D call: TRBD1 (5 bases). V was shortened by 3 bases and J by 3 bases, with 8 bases between the two germline ends. This CDR3 has 13 amino acids. Germline V gene lookup returns CDR1 MNHNS and CDR2 SASEGT. CDR3 in amino acids: CASSETVYYGYTF. In nucleotides, the CDR3 is TGTGCCAGCAGTGAGACAGTCTACTATGGCTACACCTTC.

The chain carries TRBV3-1 (or the pseudogene TRBV3-2) and TRBJ1-3; TRBD1 matches at 8 bases. The J segment lost 16 bases and the V segment lost 0 bases, leaving 8 bases of the junction unmatched. This CDR3 comprises 13 residues. The germline CDR1 and CDR2 sequences are LGHDT and YNNKEL (reference sequence). This CDR3 reads CASSQDFADREYF. CDR3 in DNA: TGTGCCAGCAGCCAAGATTTCGCGGACAGGGAGTATTTT.

The gene calls are TRBV28 and TRBJ1-6, with 7 bases identical to TRBD1. The CDR3 consists of 16 residues. Germline values: CDR1 MDHEN, CDR2 SYDVKM. With V trimmed by 5 bases and J by 15 bases, 19 bases remained unmatched. The CDR3 sequence is CASSPPGTAQFGYLHF. As DNA, the CDR3 is TGTGCCAGCAGTCCCCCCGGGACAGCTCAATTTGGGTACCTCCACTTT.